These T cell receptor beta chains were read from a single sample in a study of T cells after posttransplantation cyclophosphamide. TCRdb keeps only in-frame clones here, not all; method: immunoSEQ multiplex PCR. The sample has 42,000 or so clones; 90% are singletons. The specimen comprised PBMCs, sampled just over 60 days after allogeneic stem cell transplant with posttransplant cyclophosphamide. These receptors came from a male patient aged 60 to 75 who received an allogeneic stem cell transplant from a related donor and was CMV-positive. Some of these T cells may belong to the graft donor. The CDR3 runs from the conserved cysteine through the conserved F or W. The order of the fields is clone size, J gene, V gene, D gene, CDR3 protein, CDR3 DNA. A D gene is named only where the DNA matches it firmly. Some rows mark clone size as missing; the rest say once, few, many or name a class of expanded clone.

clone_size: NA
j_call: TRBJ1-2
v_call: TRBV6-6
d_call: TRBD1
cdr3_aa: CASSYSSSGTGEGYTF
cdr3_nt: TGTGCCAGCAGTTACTCGAGCTCCGGGACAGGAGAAGGCTACACCTTC

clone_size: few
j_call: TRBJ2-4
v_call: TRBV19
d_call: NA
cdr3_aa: CASSQDGTGSGGKNIQYF
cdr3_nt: TGTGCCAGTAGTCAGGACGGTACAGGGTCGGGCGGCAAAAACATTCAGTACTTC

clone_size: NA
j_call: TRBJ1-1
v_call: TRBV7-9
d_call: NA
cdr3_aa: CASSPEEFYRMNTEAFF
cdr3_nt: TGTGCCAGCAGCCCCGAGGAGTTTTACAGGATGAACACTGAAGCTTTCTTT

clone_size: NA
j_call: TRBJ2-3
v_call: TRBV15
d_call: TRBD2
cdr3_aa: CATNAPSGHTDTQYF
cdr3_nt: TGTGCCACCAACGCCCCTAGCGGGCACACAGATACGCAGTATTTT

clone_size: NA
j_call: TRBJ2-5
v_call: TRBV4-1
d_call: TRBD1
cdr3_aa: CASSQESGTGRETQYF
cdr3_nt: TGCGCCAGCAGCCAAGAGAGTGGGACAGGGAGGGAGACCCAGTACTTC

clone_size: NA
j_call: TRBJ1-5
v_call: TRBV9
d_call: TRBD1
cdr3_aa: CASSVGTGSNQPQHF
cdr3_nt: TGTGCCAGCAGCGTAGGGACAGGGTCCAATCAGCCCCAGCATTTT

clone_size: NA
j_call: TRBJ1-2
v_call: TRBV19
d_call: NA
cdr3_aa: CASSTVAGSEDYGYTF
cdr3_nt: TGTGCCAGTAGTACGGTCGCCGGGTCTGAGGACTATGGCTACACCTTC

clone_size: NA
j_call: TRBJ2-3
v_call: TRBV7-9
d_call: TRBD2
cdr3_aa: CAQDPLLTSGVSDTQYF
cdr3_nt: TGTGCCCAGGATCCCCTTCTGACTAGCGGGGTATCAGATACGCAGTATTTT

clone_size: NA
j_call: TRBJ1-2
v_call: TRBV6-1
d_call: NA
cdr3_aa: CASTRGGGHGYTF
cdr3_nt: TGTGCCAGCACTCGAGGGGGTGGTCATGGCTACACCTTC

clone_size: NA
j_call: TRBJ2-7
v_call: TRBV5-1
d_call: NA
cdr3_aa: CASSSQEAYEQYF
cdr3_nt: TGCGCCAGCAGCTCACAAGAGGCCTACGAGCAGTACTTC

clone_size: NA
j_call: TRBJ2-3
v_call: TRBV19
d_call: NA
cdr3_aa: CASSIGGVGIVTDTQYF
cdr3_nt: TGTGCCAGTAGTATAGGCGGGGTCGGCATCGTCACAGATACGCAGTATTTT

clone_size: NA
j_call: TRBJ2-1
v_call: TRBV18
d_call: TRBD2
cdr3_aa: CASSPGLASGEEQFF
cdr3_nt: TGTGCCAGCTCACCAGGACTAGCGTCGGGGGAAGAGCAGTTCTTC

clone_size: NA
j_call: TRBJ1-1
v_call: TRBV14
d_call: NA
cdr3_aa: CASSLIDGYTEAFF
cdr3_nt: TGTGCCAGCAGCCTAATAGACGGGTACACTGAAGCTTTCTTT

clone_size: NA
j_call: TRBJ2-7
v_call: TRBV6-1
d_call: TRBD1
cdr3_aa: CASSRDRVPYEQYF
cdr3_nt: TGTGCCAGCAGTCGGGACAGGGTACCGTACGAGCAGTACTTC

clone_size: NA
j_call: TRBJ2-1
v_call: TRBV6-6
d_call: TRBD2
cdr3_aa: CASVGGGRSYNEQFF
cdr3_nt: TGTGCCAGCGTCGGGGGGGGCCGCTCCTACAATGAGCAGTTCTTC

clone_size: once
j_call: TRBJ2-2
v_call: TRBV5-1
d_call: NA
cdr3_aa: CASSSSDWNTGELFF
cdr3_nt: TGCGCCAGCAGTTCATCGGACTGGAACACCGGGGAGCTGTTTTTT

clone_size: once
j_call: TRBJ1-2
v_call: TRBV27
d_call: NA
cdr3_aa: CASSLQGRGYTF
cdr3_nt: TGTGCCAGCAGTTTACAGGGTCGTGGCTACACCTTC

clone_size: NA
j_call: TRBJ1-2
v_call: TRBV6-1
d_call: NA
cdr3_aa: CASSDIQTLGYTF
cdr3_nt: TGTGCCAGCTCGGACATACAAACATTGGGCTACACCTTC

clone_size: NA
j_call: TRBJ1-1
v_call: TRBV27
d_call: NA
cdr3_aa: CASSKGGNTEAFF
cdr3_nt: TGTGCCAGCAGCAAAGGGGGAAACACTGAAGCTTTCTTT

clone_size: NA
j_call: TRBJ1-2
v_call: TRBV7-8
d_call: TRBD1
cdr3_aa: CASSPRDRNTYLGYTF
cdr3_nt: TGTGCCAGCAGCCCTCGGGACAGAAATACCTATCTCGGCTACACCTTC

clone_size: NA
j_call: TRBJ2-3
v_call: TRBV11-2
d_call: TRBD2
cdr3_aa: CASRPGIAGGTDTQYF
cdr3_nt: TGTGCCAGCAGACCCGGGATAGCGGGGGGCACAGATACGCAGTATTTT

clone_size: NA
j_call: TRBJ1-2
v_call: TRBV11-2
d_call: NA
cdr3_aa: CASSSPSRHGYTF
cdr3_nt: TGTGCCAGCAGCTCCCCGTCGCGGCATGGCTACACCTTC

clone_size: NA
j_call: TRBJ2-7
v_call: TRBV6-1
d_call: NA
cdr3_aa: CASSEALREQYF
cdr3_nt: TGTGCCAGCAGTGAAGCGCTTCGGGAGCAGTACTTC

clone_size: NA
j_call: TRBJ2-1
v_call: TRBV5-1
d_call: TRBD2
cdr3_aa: CACSPERGGDEQFF
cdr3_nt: TGCGCCTGCTCCCCTGAGCGGGGGGGCGATGAGCAGTTCTTC

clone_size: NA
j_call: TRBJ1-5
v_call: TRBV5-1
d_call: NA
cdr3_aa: CASSLGSDNQPQHF
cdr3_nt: TGCGCCAGCAGCTTGGGTAGTGACAATCAGCCCCAGCATTTT

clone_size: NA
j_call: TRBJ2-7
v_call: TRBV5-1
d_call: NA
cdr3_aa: CASSGGDSRSLEQYF
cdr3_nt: TGCGCCAGCAGCGGAGGGGACAGTCGCTCTCTTGAGCAGTACTTC

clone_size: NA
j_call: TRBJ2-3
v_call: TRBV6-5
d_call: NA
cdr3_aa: CASSPTAGGADTQYF
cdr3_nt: TGTGCCAGCAGCCCGACGGCGGGCGGCGCAGATACGCAGTATTTT